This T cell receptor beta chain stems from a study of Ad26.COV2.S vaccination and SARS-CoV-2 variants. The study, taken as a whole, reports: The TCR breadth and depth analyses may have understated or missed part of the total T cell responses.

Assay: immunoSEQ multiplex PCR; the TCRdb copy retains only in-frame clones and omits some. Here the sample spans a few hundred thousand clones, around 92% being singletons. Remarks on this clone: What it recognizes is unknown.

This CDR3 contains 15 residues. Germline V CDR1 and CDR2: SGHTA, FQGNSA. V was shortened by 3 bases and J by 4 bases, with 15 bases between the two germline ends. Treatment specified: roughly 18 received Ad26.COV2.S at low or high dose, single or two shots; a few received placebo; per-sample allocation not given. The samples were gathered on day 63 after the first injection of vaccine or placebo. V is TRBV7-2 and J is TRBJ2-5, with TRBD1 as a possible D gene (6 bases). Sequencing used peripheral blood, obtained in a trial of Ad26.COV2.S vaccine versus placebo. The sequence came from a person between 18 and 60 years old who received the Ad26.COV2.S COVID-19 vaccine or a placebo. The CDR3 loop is CASSFNRAAGETQYF. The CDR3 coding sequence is TGTGCCAGCAGCTTTAACAGGGCTGCGGGAGAGACCCAGTACTTC. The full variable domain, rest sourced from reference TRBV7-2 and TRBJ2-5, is GAGVSQSPSNKVTEKGKDVELRCDPISGHTALYWYRQSLGQGLEFLIYFQGNSAPDKSGLPSDRFSAERTGGSVSTLTIQRTQQEDSAVYLCASSFNRAAGETQYFGPGTRLLVL.